This T cell receptor (beta chain) was captured in a study of cytomegalovirus exposure and HLA in healthy donors. Background on the study: Around 83% of more than 300 genotyped donors fell in the Caucasian-associated ancestry cluster. Study-level results: Being productive about 90% or about 30% of the time was typical of most TCR beta V segments in an earlier analysis. Certain indistinguishable V segments, among them TRBV6-2 and TRBV6-3, were excluded.

Details on this clone: The antigen remains unidentified.

This CDR3 has 11 amino acids. CDR1 is SQVTM and CDR2 is ANQGSEA in the germline V gene. V shed 2 bases and J shed 8 bases, with 9 bases lying between them. This PCR relied on a set of 60 Vbeta primers and 13 Jbeta primers. Generated by immunoSEQ multiplex PCR, the TCRdb table keeps only in-frame clones and is missing some. This sample carries about 160,000 clones, 80% to 85% of them seen once, and the ten largest clones take 0.95% to 1.5%. The sequenced material came from PBMCs. This chain links TRBV29-1 with TRBJ1-2; no definite D call. This TCR derives from a boy aged 2-9 years in good health and CMV-seronegative. The CDR3 protein is CSVEPGRGYTF. Here the CDR3 DNA reads TGCAGCGTTGAACCCGGTCGGGGCTACACCTTC.